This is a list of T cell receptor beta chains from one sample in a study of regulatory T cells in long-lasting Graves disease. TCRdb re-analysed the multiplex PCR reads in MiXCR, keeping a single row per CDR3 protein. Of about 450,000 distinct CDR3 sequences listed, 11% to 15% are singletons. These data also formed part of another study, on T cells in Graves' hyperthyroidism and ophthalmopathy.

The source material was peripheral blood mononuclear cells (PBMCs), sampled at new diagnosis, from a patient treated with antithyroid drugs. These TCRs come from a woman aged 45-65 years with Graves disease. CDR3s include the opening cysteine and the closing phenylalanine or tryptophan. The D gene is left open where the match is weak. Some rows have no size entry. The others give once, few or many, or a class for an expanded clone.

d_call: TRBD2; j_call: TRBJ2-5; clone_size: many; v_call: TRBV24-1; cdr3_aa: CATSDSGRVETQYF; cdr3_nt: TGTGCCACCAGTGATAGCGGGAGGGTAGAGACCCAGTACTTC
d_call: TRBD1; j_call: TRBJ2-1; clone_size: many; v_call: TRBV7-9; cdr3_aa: CASAGGQGIDEQFF; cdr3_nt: TGTGCCTCGGCTGGGGGACAGGGGATCGATGAGCAGTTCTTC
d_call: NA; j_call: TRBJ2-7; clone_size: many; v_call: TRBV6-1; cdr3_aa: CASISQGSTYEQYF; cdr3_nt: TGTGCCAGCATATCCCAGGGTTCGACCTACGAGCAGTACTTC
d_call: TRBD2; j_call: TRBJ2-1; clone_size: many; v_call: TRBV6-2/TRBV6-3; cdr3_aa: CASSKRGTYNEQFF; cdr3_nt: TGTGCCAGCAGCAAGCGGGGGACCTACAATGAGCAGTTCTTC
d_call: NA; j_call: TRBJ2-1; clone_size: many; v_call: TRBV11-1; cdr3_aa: CASSIRYEQFF; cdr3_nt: TGTGCCAGCAGCATAAGATATGAGCAGTTCTTC
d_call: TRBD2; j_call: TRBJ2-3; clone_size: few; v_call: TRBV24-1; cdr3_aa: CATSEGTSGSTDTQYF; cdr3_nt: TGTGCCACCAGTGAGGGGACTAGCGGGAGCACAGATACGCAGTATTTT
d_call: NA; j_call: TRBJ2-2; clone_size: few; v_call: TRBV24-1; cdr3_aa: CATRNQGGGELFF; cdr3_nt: TGTGCCACCAGAAATCAGGGTGGCGGGGAGCTGTTTTTT
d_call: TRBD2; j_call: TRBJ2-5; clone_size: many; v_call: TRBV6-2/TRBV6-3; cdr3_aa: CASSYLGGRGETQYF; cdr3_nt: TGTGCCAGCAGTTACCTTGGCGGGAGAGGAGAGACCCAGTACTTC
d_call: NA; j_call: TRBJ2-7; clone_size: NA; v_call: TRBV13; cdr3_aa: CASSLGRGRGAYEQYF; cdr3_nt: TGTGCCAGCAGCTTAGGCCGTGGCAGGGGAGCCTACGAGCAGTACTTC
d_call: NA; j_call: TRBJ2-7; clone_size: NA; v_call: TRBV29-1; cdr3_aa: CSVEDRGIEQYF; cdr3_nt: TGCAGCGTTGAAGACAGGGGTATTGAGCAGTACTTC
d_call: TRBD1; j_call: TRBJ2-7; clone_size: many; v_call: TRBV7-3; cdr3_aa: CASSLSPQGAKSEQYF; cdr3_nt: TGTGCCAGCAGCTTAAGCCCTCAGGGGGCGAAGTCCGAGCAGTACTTC
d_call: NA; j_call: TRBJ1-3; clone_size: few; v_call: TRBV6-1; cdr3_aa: CASIDNRSGNTIYF; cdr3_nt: TGTGCCAGCATCGACAATCGCTCTGGAAACACCATATATTTT
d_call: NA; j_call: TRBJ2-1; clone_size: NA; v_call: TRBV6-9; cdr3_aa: CASSYPGEYNEQFF; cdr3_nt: TGTGCCAGCAGTTACCCCGGAGAATACAATGAGCAGTTCTTC
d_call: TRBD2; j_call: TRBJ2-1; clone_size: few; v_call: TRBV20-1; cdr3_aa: CSASPASGADNEQFF; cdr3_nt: TGCAGTGCTAGCCCGGCTAGCGGAGCAGACAATGAGCAGTTCTTC
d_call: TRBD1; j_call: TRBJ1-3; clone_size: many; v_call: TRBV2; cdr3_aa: CASLTPLGARDRASGNTIYF; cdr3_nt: TGTGCCAGCCTCACTCCCCTTGGGGCTAGGGACAGGGCCTCTGGAAACACCATATATTTT
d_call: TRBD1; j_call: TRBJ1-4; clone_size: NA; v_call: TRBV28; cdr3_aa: CASLSGTGVEKLFF; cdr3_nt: TGTGCCAGCCTATCCGGGACAGGCGTGGAAAAACTGTTTTTT
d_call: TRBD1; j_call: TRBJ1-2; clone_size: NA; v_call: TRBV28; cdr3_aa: CASSPGQPDGYTF; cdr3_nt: TGTGCCAGCAGCCCGGGACAGCCCGACGGCTACACCTTC
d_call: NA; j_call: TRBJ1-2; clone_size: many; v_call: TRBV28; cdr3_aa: CASSRQVRSYGYTF; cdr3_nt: TGTGCCAGCAGTCGACAGGTTCGAAGCTATGGCTACACCTTC
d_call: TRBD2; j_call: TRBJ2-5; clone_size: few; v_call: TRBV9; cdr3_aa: CASSVALASGQETQYF; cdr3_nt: TGTGCCAGCAGCGTAGCTTTGGCTAGCGGACAAGAGACCCAGTACTTC
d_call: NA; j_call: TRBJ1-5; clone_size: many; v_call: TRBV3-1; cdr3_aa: CASSQVINQPQHF; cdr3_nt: TGTGCCAGCAGCCAGGTTATCAATCAGCCCCAGCATTTT
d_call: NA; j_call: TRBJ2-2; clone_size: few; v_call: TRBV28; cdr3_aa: CASSLMREDTGELFF; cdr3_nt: TGTGCCAGCAGTTTGATGAGGGAGGACACCGGGGAGCTGTTTTTT
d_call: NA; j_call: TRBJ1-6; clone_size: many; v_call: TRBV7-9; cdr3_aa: CASSLDGYLLHF; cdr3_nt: TGTGCCAGCAGCTTAGACGGATATCTGCTCCACTTT
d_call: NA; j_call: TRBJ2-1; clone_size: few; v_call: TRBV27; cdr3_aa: CASSATTVSSDNEQFF; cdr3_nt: TGTGCCAGCAGCGCTACGACAGTCAGCTCCGACAATGAGCAGTTCTTC
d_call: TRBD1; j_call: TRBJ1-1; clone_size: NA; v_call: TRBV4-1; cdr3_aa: CASSQKPGTAEAFF; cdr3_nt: TGCGCCAGCAGCCAGAAACCTGGGACAGCCGAAGCTTTCTTT
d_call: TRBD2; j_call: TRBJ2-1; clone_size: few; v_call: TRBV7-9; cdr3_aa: CASRRRASGRAWSYNEQFF; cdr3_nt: TGTGCCAGCAGACGAAGGGCTAGCGGGAGGGCCTGGTCCTACAATGAGCAGTTCTTC
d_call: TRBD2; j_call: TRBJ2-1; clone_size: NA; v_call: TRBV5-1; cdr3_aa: CASSMGLAGGPDEQFF; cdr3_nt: TGCGCCAGCAGCATGGGACTAGCGGGAGGGCCCGATGAGCAGTTCTTC
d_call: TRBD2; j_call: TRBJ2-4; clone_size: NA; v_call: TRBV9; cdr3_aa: CASSAGLAGIAKNIQYF; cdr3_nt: TGTGCCAGCAGCGCGGGACTAGCGGGTATAGCCAAAAACATTCAGTACTTC
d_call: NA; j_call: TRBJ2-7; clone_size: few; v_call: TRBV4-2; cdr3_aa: CASSQEWLSYEQYF; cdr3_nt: TGTGCCAGCAGCCAAGAGTGGCTCTCCTACGAGCAGTACTTC
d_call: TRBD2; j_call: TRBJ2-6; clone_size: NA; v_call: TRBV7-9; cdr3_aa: CASSAGRGGLAGANVLTF; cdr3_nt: TGTGCCAGCAGCGCCGGGCGCGGGGGGCTGGCTGGGGCCAACGTCCTGACTTTC
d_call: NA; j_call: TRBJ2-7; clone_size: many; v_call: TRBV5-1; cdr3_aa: CASSLGYGTYYEQYF; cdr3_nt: TGCGCCAGCAGCTTGGGATACGGAACCTACTACGAGCAGTACTTC